This TCR beta chain comes out of a study of cytomegalovirus exposure and HLA in healthy donors. The data were produced by immunoSEQ multiplex PCR, yet TCRdb's version contains in-frame clones alone and is incomplete. In the table there are tens of thousands of clones, about 93% of which are singletons. The CDR3 has 16 residues. Germline CDR1 is ENHRY and CDR2 is SYGVKD. V was trimmed by 2 bases and J by 6 bases, leaving 19 bases between them. About this clone itself: Its matching antigen is unknown.

Study-wide points: There were around 160 TCR beta chains listed as cytomegalovirus-associated. Three chains linked to CMV were shown in vitro to be specific for CMV antigens. The TCR clusters that emerged in the first cohort tended, a later analysis found, to co-occur in the 95 to 150 validation repertoires.

Input material: PBMCs. The chain carries TRBV10-3 and TRBJ1-2; weak D call: TRBD1 (6 bases). The receptor's source is a man between 18 and 29 years old in good health and CMV-seropositive. The CDR3, as DNA: TGTGCCATCAGTGAGACGAGCGGAACCGACAGGAATGGCTACACCTTC. Protein sequence: CAISETSGTDRNGYTF.